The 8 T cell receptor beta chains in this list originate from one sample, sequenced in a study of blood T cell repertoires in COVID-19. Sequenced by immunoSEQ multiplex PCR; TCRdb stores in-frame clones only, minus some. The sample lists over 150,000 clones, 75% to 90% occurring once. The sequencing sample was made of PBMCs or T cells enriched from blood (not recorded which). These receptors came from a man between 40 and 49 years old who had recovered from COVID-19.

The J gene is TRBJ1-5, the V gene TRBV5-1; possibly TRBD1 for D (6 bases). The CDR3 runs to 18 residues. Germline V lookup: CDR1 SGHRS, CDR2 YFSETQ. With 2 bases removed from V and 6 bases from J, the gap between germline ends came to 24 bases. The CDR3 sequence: CASSFSGSGGACGQPQHF. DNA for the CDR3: TGCGCCAGCAGCTTTTCTGGATCGGGGGGCGCGTGTGGTCAGCCCCAGCATTTT. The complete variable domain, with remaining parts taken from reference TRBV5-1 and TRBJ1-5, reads KAGVTQTPRYLIKTRGQQVTLSCSPISGHRSVSWYQQTPGQGLQFLFEYFSETQRNKGNFPGRFSGRQFSNSRSEMNVSTLELGDSALYLCASSFSGSGGACGQPQHFGDGTRLSIL.

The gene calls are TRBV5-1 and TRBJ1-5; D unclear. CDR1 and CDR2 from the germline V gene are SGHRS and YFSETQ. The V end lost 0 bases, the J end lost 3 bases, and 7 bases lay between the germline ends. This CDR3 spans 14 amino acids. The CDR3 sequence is CASSLAPDNQPQHF. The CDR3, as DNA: TGCGCCAGCAGCTTGGCACCAGACAATCAGCCCCAGCATTTT. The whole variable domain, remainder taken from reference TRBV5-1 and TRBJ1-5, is KAGVTQTPRYLIKTRGQQVTLSCSPISGHRSVSWYQQTPGQGLQFLFEYFSETQRNKGNFPGRFSGRQFSNSRSEMNVSTLELGDSALYLCASSLAPDNQPQHFGDGTRLSIL.

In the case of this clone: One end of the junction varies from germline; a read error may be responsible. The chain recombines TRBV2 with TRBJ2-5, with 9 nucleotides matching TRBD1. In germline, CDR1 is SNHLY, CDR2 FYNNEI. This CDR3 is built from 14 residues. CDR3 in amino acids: CASSASDRGEAQYF. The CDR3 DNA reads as TGTGCCAGCAGTGCCTCGGACAGGGGAGAGGCCCAGTACTTC. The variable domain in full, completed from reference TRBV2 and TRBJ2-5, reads EPEVTQTPSHQVTQMGQEVILRCVPISNHLYFYWYRQILGQKVEFLVSFYNNEISEKSEIFDDQFSVERPDGSNFTLKIRSTKLEDSAMYFCASSASDRGEAQYFGPGTRLLVL.

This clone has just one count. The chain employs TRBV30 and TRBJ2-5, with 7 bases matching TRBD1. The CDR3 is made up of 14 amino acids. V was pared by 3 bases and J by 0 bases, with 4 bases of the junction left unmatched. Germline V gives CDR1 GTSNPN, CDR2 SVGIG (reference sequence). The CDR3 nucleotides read TGTGCCTGGAGACAGGGACAGTACCAAGAGACCCAGTACTTC. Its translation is CAWRQGQYQETQYF.

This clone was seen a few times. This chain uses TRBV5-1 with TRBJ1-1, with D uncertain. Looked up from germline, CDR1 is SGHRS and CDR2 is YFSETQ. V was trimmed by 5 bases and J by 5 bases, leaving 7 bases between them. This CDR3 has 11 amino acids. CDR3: CASRKETEAFF. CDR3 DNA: TGCGCCAGCAGAAAGGAGACTGAAGCTTTCTTT. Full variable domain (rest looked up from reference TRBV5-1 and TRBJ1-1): KAGVTQTPRYLIKTRGQQVTLSCSPISGHRSVSWYQQTPGQGLQFLFEYFSETQRNKGNFPGRFSGRQFSNSRSEMNVSTLELGDSALYLCASRKETEAFFGQGTRLTVV.

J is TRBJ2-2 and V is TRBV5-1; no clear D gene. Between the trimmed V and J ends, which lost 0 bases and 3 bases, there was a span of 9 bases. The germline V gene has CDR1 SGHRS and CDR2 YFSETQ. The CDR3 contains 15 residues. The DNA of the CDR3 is TGCGCCAGCAGCTTGGACGGTTTCGACACCGGGGAGCTGTTTTTT. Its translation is CASSLDGFDTGELFF.

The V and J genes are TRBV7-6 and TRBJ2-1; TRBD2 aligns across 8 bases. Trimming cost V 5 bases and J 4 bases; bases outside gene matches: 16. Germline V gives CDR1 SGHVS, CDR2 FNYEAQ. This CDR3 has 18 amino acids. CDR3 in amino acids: CASSRRPGLVSDYNEQFF. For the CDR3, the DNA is TGTGCCAGCAGCCGTAGACCGGGACTAGTTTCCGATTACAATGAGCAGTTCTTC.

CDR3 sequence reads: CAWAPDSPNQPQHF. DNA for the CDR3: TGTGCCTGGGCTCCGGACAGCCCCAATCAGCCCCAGCATTTT. V and J are TRBV2 and TRBJ1-5; D perhaps matches TRBD1 (6 bases). The CDR3 spans 14 residues. Germline V lookup: CDR1 SNHLY, CDR2 FYNNEI. V was cut by 11 bases and J by 3 bases, with 17 bases left in between.